These 21 T cell receptor beta chains share one sample of origin, sequenced in a study of blood T cell repertoires in COVID-19 (dated by TCRdb to the early 2020s). The library was prepared using the immunoSEQ multiplex PCR assay. Imported from immuneACCESS, the table was reduced by TCRdb to in-frame sequences with V and J called. These copies leave out some clones; in studies compared against another copy, an unresolved V gene accounts for under half, and the cause of the remainder is not known. The sample yields roughly 250,000 clones; over 75% were counted once. The top ten hold around 9.1% of the sample. The sequencing input was peripheral blood. The receptors here all came from a human donor in a cohort sampled during active COVID-19.

The J gene is TRBJ2-5, the V gene TRBV29-1, with 8 bases aligning to TRBD2. Germline V gene lookup returns CDR1 SQVTM and CDR2 ANQGSEA. J lost 4 bases, V lost 5 bases, and 6 bases had no gene match. The CDR3 consists of 13 residues. The CDR3: CSVSRGGGETQYF. The DNA of the CDR3 is TGCAGCGTTTCCCGGGGGGGCGGAGAGACCCAGTACTTC.

This clone showed up just a few times. V usage is TRBV11-2 and J usage is TRBJ1-3; D gene unclear. The CDR3 length is 15 residues. With 1 base removed from V and 0 bases from J, the gap between germline ends came to 7 bases. Germline assignment: CDR1 SGHAT and CDR2 FQNNGV. The CDR3 bases are TGTGCCAGCAGCTTAGCCCGGGACTCTGGAAACACCATATATTTT. Its translation is CASSLARDSGNTIYF.

The genes are TRBV9 and TRBJ2-7; weak D call: TRBD2 (7 bases). Germline V gene data show CDR1 as SGDLS and CDR2 as YYNGEE. The CDR3 runs to 16 residues. The V gene lost 1 base and the J gene lost 7 bases, with 21 bases spanning the gap. The CDR3 loop is CASSVSSGGQRQEQYF. For the CDR3, the DNA is TGTGCCAGCAGCGTATCTAGCGGAGGACAGCGTCAGGAGCAGTACTTC.

The chain combines TRBV2 with TRBJ1-2, with 9 bases aligning to TRBD1. This CDR3 has 15 amino acids. Germline V gene lookup returns CDR1 SNHLY and CDR2 FYNNEI. The J segment lost 6 bases and the V segment lost 6 bases, leaving 11 bases of the junction unmatched. CDR3 nucleotide sequence: TGTGCCAGCAGCCGCACTACCTGGACAGGGGATGGCTACACCTTC. Its protein product is CASSRTTWTGDGYTF.

V and J are TRBV5-6 and TRBJ1-1, with D possibly matching TRBD1 (5 bases). The CDR3 runs 15 residues. V was shortened by 1 base and J by 0 bases, with 10 bases between the two germline ends. Germline CDR1 SGHDT, CDR2 YYEEEE. Written as DNA, the CDR3 is TGTGCCAGCAGCTTGTTGAACAGGATGAACACTGAAGCTTTCTTT. It specifies CASSLLNRMNTEAFF.

The chain joins TRBV12-3 or TRBV12-4 to TRBJ1-1; D unclear. Trimming took 6 bases from V and 5 from J, leaving 13 bases between them. CDR3 length equals 13 residues. CDR3 bases: TGTGCCAGCAGCCCCCTTGGGCGAACTGAAGCTTTCTTT. Its translation is CASSPLGRTEAFF.

The chain couples TRBV20-1 to TRBJ1-2; unclear D gene. V gave up 5 bases and J gave up 8 bases, with 9 bases separating them. The CDR3 is 10 residues long. Germline V gene sequence: CDR1 DFQATT, CDR2 SNEGSKA (reference sequence). The CDR3 spells CSAQPVGYTF. CDR3 DNA sequence: TGCAGTGCTCAACCGGTGGGCTACACCTTC.

This chain uses TRBV7-3 with TRBJ2-7, with D unclear. V dropped 0 bases and J dropped 7 bases, with 10 bases sitting between them. CDR3 length equals 13 residues. Germline V gene sequence: CDR1 SGHTA, CDR2 FQGTGA. CDR3 nucleotides: TGTGCCAGCAGCTTAACCAGGTGGGCTGAGCAGTACTTC. This translates into CASSLTRWAEQYF.

The chain recombines TRBV4-1 with TRBJ1-1, with 7 positions matching TRBD1. V shed 0 bases and J 11 bases; nucleotides not matched to a gene: 18. This CDR3 is built from 17 residues. Germline CDR1 is MGHRA and CDR2 is YSYEKL. CDR3 residues: CASSQDIEDRRRQEAFF. CDR3 bases: TGCGCCAGCAGCCAAGACATCGAGGACAGGCGCAGACAAGAGGCTTTCTTT.

The chain uses TRBV4-1 and TRBJ2-3; TRBD2 agrees at 14 bases. The ends lost 4 bases at V and 1 base at J; junction bases unmatched: 7. This CDR3 comprises 18 residues. CDR1 is MGHRA and CDR2 is YSYEKL in the germline V gene. CDR3 in DNA: TGCGCCAGCAGCCTCCGGACTAGCGGGGGGCCACGCACAGATACGCAGTATTTT. It encodes CASSLRTSGGPRTDTQYF.

This clone occurred once. This chain connects TRBV6-1 to TRBJ2-7; the D gene is possibly TRBD1 (5 bases). Germline-derived CDR1 and CDR2 are MNHNS and SASEGT. Trimming pared 2 bases from V and 0 bases from J, leaving 11 bases between. There are 15 residues in the CDR3. CDR3 coding DNA: TGTGCCAGCAGTGAATGGGGCCAAAGCTCCTACGAGCAGTACTTC. It is translated as CASSEWGQSSYEQYF.

This clone was picked up a small number of times. This sequence joins TRBV4-2 and TRBJ1-2; 7 bases are shared with TRBD1. Per the germline V gene, CDR1 is LGHNA and CDR2 is YNFKEQ. The V gene end was trimmed by 5 bases and the J gene end by 8 bases; junction bases not matched to a gene: 11. The CDR3 extends over 14 amino acids. The CDR3 is CASSKTEGAQGYTF. CDR3 bases: TGTGCCAGCAGCAAAACAGAGGGGGCGCAAGGCTACACCTTC.

The chain links TRBV11-2 to TRBJ2-1; 8 bases are shared with TRBD1. With 5 bases clipped from V and 10 bases from J, the junction kept 7 bases outside the gene matches. The CDR3 runs to 13 residues. Per the germline V gene, CDR1 is SGHAT and CDR2 is FQNNGV. The CDR3 region is CASSIGQGLEQFF. In DNA form, the CDR3 reads TGTGCCAGCAGCATCGGACAGGGCCTAGAGCAGTTCTTC.

This chain joins TRBV2 and TRBJ1-5, with D perhaps TRBD1 (6 bases). The V gene's germline CDR1 is SNHLY and CDR2 FYNNEI. V lost 8 bases and J lost 3, with 11 bases in between. The CDR3 is made up of 13 amino acids. The DNA of the CDR3 is TGTGCCAGCCAGGACAGTTTCAATCAGCCCCAGCATTTT. Translated: CASQDSFNQPQHF.

The chain carries TRBV7-9 and TRBJ2-5, with 12 bases lining up with TRBD2. CDR3 size: 17 residues. The germline V gene has CDR1 SEHNR and CDR2 FQNEAQ (reference sequence). V was pared by 5 bases and J by 4 bases, with 11 bases of the junction left unmatched. Written as DNA, the CDR3 is TGTGCCAGCAGCACGACTAGCGGGGGACCCCCCGGAGAGACCCAGTACTTC. It specifies CASSTTSGGPPGETQYF.

Worth noting for this clone: The same CDR3 arises from other DNA sequences in this sample as well. V usage is TRBV18 and J usage is TRBJ1-2, with D hard to call. CDR1 and CDR2 (germline): KGHSH, LQKENI. The germline V and J ends were trimmed by 3 bases and 0 bases, with 5 bases remaining between them. CDR3 size: 13 residues. CDR3 nucleotides: TGTGCCAGCTCACCCGGGGCTAACTATGGCTACACCTTC. This encodes CASSPGANYGYTF.

CDR3 bases: TGTGCCAGCAGTCCTACCTCTTTGACAGGGTTGAGGGAAAAACTGTTTTTT. Its protein is CASSPTSLTGLREKLFF. This chain connects TRBV6-6 to TRBJ1-4; 7 nucleotides align to TRBD1. This CDR3 has 17 residues. Germline V gives CDR1 MNHNY, CDR2 SVGAGI (reference sequence). Losses at the gene ends were 5 bases for V and 8 bases for J; bases not matched to a gene: 17.

The genes are TRBV7-2 and TRBJ2-3; the match to TRBD2 covers 13 bases. The CDR3 runs to 18 residues. Per the germline V gene, CDR1 is SGHTA and CDR2 is FQGNSA. J lost 0 bases, V lost 5 bases, and 8 bases had no gene match. CDR3 region: CASSLRLAGGPSTDTQYF. The CDR3 DNA is TGTGCCAGCAGCCTAAGACTAGCGGGGGGCCCAAGCACAGATACGCAGTATTTT.

V is TRBV7-8 and J is TRBJ2-7; D remains ambiguous. CDR1 is SGHVS and CDR2 is FQNEAQ in the germline V gene. The ends were cut back, 1 base at V and 3 bases at J, with 4 bases in the middle. The CDR3 contains 12 residues. CDR3 DNA sequence: TGTGCCAGCAGCTTAGACATCTACGAGCAGTACTTC. Protein product: CASSLDIYEQYF.

CDR3 coding DNA: TGTGCCAGCAGCTTGTTTTCCCGAAGAGACAGCCGCAACATGAACACTGAAGCTTTCTTT. Its protein is CASSLFSRRDSRNMNTEAFF. This sequence joins TRBV7-3 and TRBJ1-1; D may be TRBD1 (5 bases). The V end lost 3 bases, the J end lost 0 bases, and 26 bases lay between the germline ends. Germline V CDR1 and CDR2: SGHTA, FQGTGA. The CDR3 is made up of 20 amino acids.

Only one count was recorded for this clone. This sequence joins TRBV6-1 and TRBJ2-5; 7 bases align to TRBD1. This CDR3 is built from 15 residues. The ends lost 0 bases at V and 4 bases at J; junction bases unmatched: 5. Germline V lookup: CDR1 MNHNS, CDR2 SASEGT. CDR3 region: CASSEAGGKGETQYF. In nucleotides, the CDR3 is TGTGCCAGCAGTGAAGCAGGGGGCAAGGGAGAGACCCAGTACTTC.